A selection of T cell receptor beta chains follows, all from one sample in a study of T cells in Graves' hyperthyroidism and ophthalmopathy. TCRdb re-derived calls from the multiplex PCR reads in MiXCR, one entry per CDR3 protein. The sample consists of 300,000 to 450,000 distinct CDR3 sequences, approximately 14% of them appearing once. Sample: blood. These receptors came from a woman aged 18-29 years with Graves' hyperthyroidism that later progressed to Graves' ophthalmopathy. CDR3s include the opening cysteine and the closing phenylalanine or tryptophan. The D gene is left open where the match is weak. The size of a clone is reported for some rows only, either as once, few or many, or as a class for expanded clones.

d_gene,abundance,j_gene,v_gene,CDR3aa,CDR3nt
TRBD2,many,TRBJ2-7,TRBV6-1,CASSYALAGGSYEQYF,TGTGCCAGCAGTTACGCGCTAGCGGGAGGCTCCTACGAGCAGTACTTC
-,-,TRBJ1-5,TRBV28,CASSTTGGSNQPQHF,TGTGCCAGCAGCACGACAGGAGGGAGCAATCAGCCCCAGCATTTT
-,many,TRBJ2-6,TRBV24-1,CATSAGAGANVLTF,TGTGCCACCAGTGCGGGGGCTGGGGCCAACGTCCTGACTTTC
-,-,TRBJ2-3,TRBV7-9,CAIGRPTPTDTQYF,TGTGCCATCGGACGGCCGACTCCCACAGATACGCAGTATTTT
-,-,TRBJ1-1,TRBV29-1,CSVGGAGFPIMNTEAFF,TGCAGCGTTGGGGGGGCAGGGTTCCCCATAATGAACACTGAAGCTTTCTTT
-,many,TRBJ2-3,TRBV20-1,CSATDSGTDTQYF,TGCAGTGCAACAGATAGCGGCACAGATACGCAGTATTTT
TRBD2,many,TRBJ2-1,TRBV10-3,CAISEILAGDNEQFF,TGTGCCATCAGTGAAATACTAGCGGGAGATAATGAGCAGTTCTTC
TRBD2,many,TRBJ2-1,TRBV15,CATSRDPSGSRGNEQFF,TGTGCCACCAGCAGAGATCCTAGCGGGAGTAGGGGCAATGAGCAGTTCTTC
-,-,TRBJ1-3,TRBV7-9,CASSPPGTSSGNTIYF,TGTGCCAGCAGTCCCCCCGGGACTTCTTCTGGAAACACCATATATTTT
-,-,TRBJ2-3,TRBV20-1,CSAFHRPVRERETDTQYF,TGCAGTGCTTTTCACCGCCCCGTCCGGGAGAGGGAAACAGATACGCAGTATTTT
TRBD2,many,TRBJ2-7,TRBV11-2,CASSFELAGRKSYEQYF,TGTGCCAGCAGCTTCGAACTAGCGGGACGGAAATCCTACGAGCAGTACTTC
-,few,TRBJ1-5,TRBV4-1,CASSQDLWRGFGNQPQHF,TGCGCCAGCAGCCAAGACCTTTGGAGGGGCTTCGGCAATCAGCCCCAGCATTTT
-,many,TRBJ1-5,TRBV3-1,CASGDRYQPQHF,TGTGCCAGCGGTGACAGATATCAGCCCCAGCATTTT
TRBD1,few,TRBJ2-1,TRBV9,CASSAGTGVDEQFF,TGTGCCAGCAGCGCCGGGACAGGAGTCGATGAGCAGTTCTTC
TRBD2,many,TRBJ2-7,TRBV20-1,CSASPTSGAYEQYF,TGCAGTGCTAGCCCGACTAGCGGAGCCTACGAGCAGTACTTC
TRBD1,many,TRBJ2-3,TRBV28,CASSSLRDRGSTDTQYF,TGTGCCAGCAGTTCTCTTCGGGACAGGGGGAGCACAGATACGCAGTATTTT
-,few,TRBJ2-2,TRBV6-5,CASSYRTPNTGELFF,TGTGCCAGCAGTTACAGGACACCAAACACCGGGGAGCTGTTTTTT
TRBD1,few,TRBJ2-7,TRBV20-1,CSAVDRGEQYF,TGCAGTGCCGTTGACAGGGGCGAGCAGTACTTC
TRBD1,-,TRBJ1-1,TRBV30,CAWTRGGQGFTEAFF,TGTGCCTGGACCCGGGGGGGACAGGGGTTCACTGAAGCTTTCTTT
TRBD2,-,TRBJ2-5,TRBV28,CASSLIAGGPETQYF,TGTGCCAGCAGTTTAATAGCGGGAGGGCCCGAGACCCAGTACTTC
TRBD1,many,TRBJ2-5,TRBV20-1,CSARKPGQLQETQYF,TGCAGTGCTAGAAAACCGGGACAGCTTCAAGAGACCCAGTACTTC
TRBD1,many,TRBJ1-2,TRBV10-2,CASSGGTGGNYGYTF,TGCGCCAGCAGTGGGGGGACAGGGGGAAACTATGGCTACACCTTC
-,-,TRBJ2-7,TRBV7-2,CASSLVAGHNEQYF,TGTGCCAGCAGCTTAGTGGCGGGACACAACGAGCAGTACTTC
TRBD2,few,TRBJ2-1,TRBV29-1,CSTLRITGTSGTHNEQFF,TGCAGCACTCTCCGTATAACTGGGACTAGCGGGACCCACAATGAGCAGTTCTTC
-,-,TRBJ2-5,TRBV29-1,CSVNGHAGETQYF,TGCAGCGTTAATGGTCATGCGGGAGAGACCCAGTACTTC
TRBD2,-,TRBJ2-1,TRBV4-2,CASSQLLAGNEQFF,TGTGCCAGCAGCCAACTGCTAGCGGGGAATGAGCAGTTCTTC
TRBD2,many,TRBJ2-7,TRBV3-1,CASSRTSAYEQYF,TGTGCCAGCAGCCGGACTAGCGCCTACGAGCAGTACTTC
-,many,TRBJ1-1,TRBV28,CASRAITEAFF,TGTGCGAGCAGGGCAATAACTGAAGCTTTCTTT
-,many,TRBJ1-4,TRBV3-1,CASRRLGIGEKLFF,TGTGCCAGCAGGAGGCTTGGGATCGGGGAAAAACTGTTTTTT
-,-,TRBJ1-2,TRBV28,CASSLRAQRRWLTF,TGTGCCAGCAGTTTAAGGGCCCAGAGGAGGTGGCTGACCTTC
TRBD1,many,TRBJ1-1,TRBV27,CASRKDRVNTEAFF,TGTGCCAGCAGAAAGGACAGGGTGAACACTGAAGCTTTCTTT
TRBD1,many,TRBJ2-2,TRBV11-2,CASSFMGQYTGELFF,TGTGCCAGCAGCTTCATGGGACAGTACACCGGGGAGCTGTTTTTT
TRBD2,many,TRBJ2-5,TRBV28,CASSSTSGSRETQYF,TGTGCCAGCAGTTCGACTAGCGGGAGTCGGGAGACCCAGTACTTC
-,few,TRBJ2-7,TRBV7-2,CASSLEVGELYF,TGTGCCAGCAGCTTAGAGGTCGGGGAGCTGTACTTC
TRBD1,many,TRBJ2-2,TRBV20-1,CSARGTGGIGELFF,TGCAGTGCTAGGGGGACAGGGGGCATCGGGGAGCTGTTTTTT
TRBD2,few,TRBJ2-1,TRBV15,CATSRDRTGGLFYNEQFF,TGTGCCACCAGCAGAGATAGGACGGGAGGGCTATTTTACAATGAGCAGTTCTTC
TRBD2,-,TRBJ2-5,TRBV5-4,CASSLPLAGGTETQYF,TGTGCCAGCAGCTTGCCCCTAGCGGGAGGAACCGAGACCCAGTACTTC
-,many,TRBJ2-3,TRBV15,CATSGDSSTDTQYF,TGTGCCACCAGCGGTGATTCTAGCACAGATACGCAGTATTTT
TRBD1,-,TRBJ2-1,TRBV7-3,CASSVTGTGYNEQFF,TGTGCCAGCAGCGTAACCGGGACAGGCTACAATGAGCAGTTCTTC
-,many,TRBJ2-7,TRBV28,CASRTRGAVHEQYF,TGTGCCAGCAGAACGCGCGGCGCTGTCCACGAGCAGTACTTC
-,few,TRBJ2-2,TRBV20-1,CSARDWRETNTGELFF,TGCAGTGCTAGAGATTGGCGGGAAACGAACACCGGGGAGCTGTTTTTT
TRBD1,many,TRBJ2-3,TRBV28,CASSFLSGGQTQYF,TGTGCCAGCAGCTTCCTCTCAGGGGGCCAAACGCAGTATTTT
-,-,TRBJ1-4,TRBV12-3/TRBV12-4,CARPRGRGEKLFF,TGTGCCAGGCCTCGGGGTCGTGGTGAAAAACTGTTTTTT
-,-,TRBJ2-1,TRBV20-1,CSARDTATIGRGNEQFF,TGCAGTGCTAGAGATACCGCGACTATCGGGCGGGGCAATGAGCAGTTCTTC
-,many,TRBJ2-4,TRBV20-1,CSAARGVPKNIQYF,TGCAGTGCGGCGCGAGGGGTCCCAAAAAACATTCAGTACTTC
-,-,TRBJ2-1,TRBV5-4,CASSHSGRGGPYNEQFF,TGTGCCAGCAGCCACTCAGGTAGGGGGGGCCCCTACAATGAGCAGTTCTTC
TRBD1,-,TRBJ2-5,TRBV15,CATAEGAEEETQYF,TGTGCCACCGCTGAGGGGGCGGAAGAAGAGACCCAGTACTTC
-,-,TRBJ1-3,TRBV7-9,CASSYSTGGSGNTIYF,TGTGCCAGCAGTTATTCGACAGGAGGCTCTGGAAACACCATATATTTT
TRBD1,few,TRBJ2-7,TRBV4-3,CASSQERTGGRGEQYF,TGCGCCAGCAGCCAAGAAAGGACAGGGGGCAGGGGCGAGCAGTACTTC